This TCR beta chain was sequenced during a study of spatial heterogeneity in lung cancer. Germline CDR1 SGDLS, CDR2 YYNGEE. The CDR3 sequence is 15 residues long. V gave up 0 bases and J gave up 8 bases, with 15 bases separating them. The sample's time point: blood at routine non-recurrence follow-up after resection. TCRdb fed the 5' RACE reads into MiXCR, producing one record per CDR3 protein. Found here are 20,000 or so distinct CDR3 sequences, 8% to 10% of them singletons; the top ten hold less than 40%. The genes are TRBV9 and TRBJ2-1; D unresolved. Sequencing used PBMCs, obtained at follow-up. The receptor's source is a female donor with early-stage non-small cell lung cancer. The CDR3 region has the DNA TGTGCCAGCAGCGTAGGAGGCTCTAGTGGGGATGAGCAGTTCTTC. Translated, it gives CASSVGGSSGDEQFF.